Following are 25 T cell receptor beta chains from one sample sequenced in a study of blood T cell repertoires in COVID-19. Using immunoSEQ multiplex PCR, the repertoire was profiled, and TCRdb retains in-frame clones only, with some absent. The sample lists about 200,000 clones, roughly 85% seen once, with 2% to 2.5% in the top ten. Material: peripheral blood. The receptor set was obtained from a man aged 30 to 39 who had recovered from COVID-19.

The J gene is TRBJ1-2, the V gene TRBV10-3; D is perhaps TRBD1 (6 bases). This CDR3 is 15 amino acids long. Trimming shortened V by 0 bases and J by 1 base, and 9 bases separated the two germline ends. CDR1 and CDR2 from the germline V gene are ENHRY and SYGVKD. In DNA form, the CDR3 reads TGTGCCATCAGTGAGTCGACAGGTTTTAACTATGGCTACACCTTC. Translation gives CAISESTGFNYGYTF.

The chain couples TRBV4-2 to TRBJ1-3; D gene unclear. Trimming removed 0 bases at V and 0 bases at J, with 9 bases between. Germline CDR1 reads LGHNA; CDR2 reads YNFKEQ. The CDR3 totals 16 residues. The CDR3 protein is CASSQESVNSGNTIYF. In DNA form, the CDR3 reads TGTGCCAGCAGCCAAGAGTCGGTTAACTCTGGAAACACCATATATTTT.

This chain links TRBV7-2 with TRBJ1-3; perhaps TRBD1 as D (5 bases). Deletions cut 7 bases from V and 3 bases from J, with 13 bases between. The germline CDR1 and CDR2 sequences are SGHTA and FQGNSA. This CDR3 comprises 14 residues. The CDR3 here is CASTPRVFGNTIYF. CDR3 in DNA: TGTGCCAGCACCCCCAGGGTTTTTGGAAACACCATATATTTT. Variable domain in full (rest from reference TRBV7-2 and TRBJ1-3): GAGVSQSPSNKVTEKGKDVELRCDPISGHTALYWYRQSLGQGLEFLIYFQGNSAPDKSGLPSDRFSAERTGGSVSTLTIQRTQQEDSAVYLCASTPRVFGNTIYFGEGSWLTVV.

The V call is TRBV5-1, the J call TRBJ2-3, with 13 positions matching TRBD2. Trimming took 4 bases from V and 1 from J; bases not matched to a gene: 3. CDR3 length: 16 residues. Germline V gives CDR1 SGHRS, CDR2 YFSETQ. This CDR3 reads CASSPGTSGGTDTQYF. CDR3 DNA: TGCGCCAGCAGCCCGGGGACTAGCGGGGGCACAGATACGCAGTATTTT.

In nucleotides, the CDR3 is TGTGCCAGTTACCCGGGACAGGGGTTCAATGAGCAGTTCTTC. This translates into CASYPGQGFNEQFF. This rearrangement joins TRBV19 to TRBJ2-1; 10 bases are shared with TRBD1. V shed 8 bases, J shed 6 bases, and the junction held 7 bases outside the gene matches. The CDR3 extends over 14 amino acids. Germline-derived CDR1 and CDR2 are LNHDA and SQIVND (reference sequence).

In regard to this clone: Germline and junction disagree at one end, which may indicate a read error. This chain links TRBV6-5 with TRBJ1-5; D uncertain. CDR1 MNHEY and CDR2 SVGAGI come from the germline V gene. The CDR3 contains 12 residues. CDR3 DNA: TGTGCCAGCAGTGACTCCAGGAAGCCCCAGCATTTT. Protein: CASSDSRKPQHF.

The rearrangement links TRBV3-1 (or the pseudogene TRBV3-2) to TRBJ1-1; D possibly corresponds to TRBD1 (5 bases). The CDR3 length is 15 residues. V was clipped by 3 bases and J by 5 bases, with 16 bases between them. CDR1 is LGHDT, CDR2 YNNKEL, per germline (reference sequence). For the CDR3, the DNA is TGTGCCAGCAGCCAGTCCCAGGGACTTTGGACTGAAGCTTTCTTT. This codes for CASSQSQGLWTEAFF.

The genes are TRBV10-1 and TRBJ1-2; 7 bases are shared with TRBD1. Germline V CDR1 and CDR2: WNHNN, SYGVQD (reference sequence). J gave up 3 bases and V 5 bases, and 18 bases lay outside the gene matches. The CDR3 consists of 18 residues. The CDR3 loop reads CASSPPTGTDEHDYGYTF. CDR3 sequence (DNA): TGCGCCAGCAGTCCCCCGACCGGGACAGATGAGCATGACTATGGCTACACCTTC.

V and J are TRBV6-2 or TRBV6-3 and TRBJ1-5; perhaps TRBD1 as D (5 bases). CDR1 and CDR2 (germline): MNHEY, SVGEGT. CDR3 length equals 17 residues. Trimming pared 7 bases from V and 2 bases from J, leaving 21 bases between. The CDR3 DNA sequence: TGTGCCAGCACCCCTATGGGAGGGGATTTTGGCAATCAGCCCCAGCATTTT. Its protein is CASTPMGGDFGNQPQHF.

The rearrangement joins TRBV25-1 to TRBJ1-5; TRBD1 might be the D (6 bases). V gave up 1 base and J gave up 6 bases, with 13 bases separating them. This CDR3 has 15 residues. Germline V CDR1 and CDR2: MGHDK, SYGVNS. The CDR3 nucleotides read TGTGCCAGCAGTGAATTGGACAGAGAAGGTCAGCCCCAGCATTTT. Translated: CASSELDREGQPQHF.

The CDR3 is CASSLMGGVNQPQHF. CDR3 bases: TGTGCCAGCAGTTTAATGGGTGGAGTCAATCAGCCCCAGCATTTT. The V and J genes are TRBV27 and TRBJ1-5; D not resolved. The germline gives CDR1 MNHEY, CDR2 SMNVEV (reference sequence). CDR3 length equals 15 residues. V was clipped by 2 bases and J by 3 bases, with 11 bases between them.

V is TRBV18 and J is TRBJ1-2; D gene uncertain. Deletions cut 6 bases from V and 0 bases from J, with 14 bases between. Germline CDR1 KGHSH, CDR2 LQKENI. This CDR3 has 15 amino acids. CDR3 sequence (DNA): TGTGCCAGCTCGCCAACAGCTAAACCTAACTATGGCTACACCTTC. As protein: CASSPTAKPNYGYTF.

This rearrangement joins TRBV5-1 to TRBJ1-2; no firm D call. The CDR3 is 15 residues long. The V end was cut by 0 bases, the J end by 8 bases, with 17 bases between. CDR1 is SGHRS, CDR2 YFSETQ, per germline. The CDR3 reads CASSLEYGVAPGYTF. The CDR3 DNA sequence: TGCGCCAGCAGCTTGGAATACGGGGTCGCCCCCGGCTACACCTTC.

This clone has only one observation. The rearrangement links TRBV11-2 to TRBJ2-7; D gene ambiguous. Germline values: CDR1 SGHAT, CDR2 FQNNGV. This CDR3 comprises 17 residues. Trimming cost V 0 bases and J 5 bases, with 20 bases left between them. The CDR3, as DNA: TGTGCCAGCAGCTTAGATGTCCGGTCTCCTCCTTTAAACGAGCAGTACTTC. Protein product: CASSLDVRSPPLNEQYF.

The chain recombines TRBV3-1 (or the pseudogene TRBV3-2) with TRBJ2-6, with 7 bases matching TRBD1. The CDR3 extends over 17 amino acids. Unmatched junction bases numbered 6, after V lost 4 bases and J lost 0 bases. Germline V gives CDR1 LGHDT, CDR2 YNNKEL (reference sequence). The CDR3 reads CASSLPYRGSGANVLTF. In DNA, the CDR3 is TGTGCCAGCAGCCTACCGTACAGGGGCTCTGGGGCCAACGTCCTGACTTTC.

This rearrangement joins TRBV11-1 to TRBJ1-1; 8 bases line up with TRBD1. Trimming cost V 5 bases and J 5 bases; bases outside gene matches: 10. This CDR3 comprises 15 residues. Looked up from germline, CDR1 is SGHAT and CDR2 is FQDESV (reference sequence). In DNA form, the CDR3 reads TGTGCCAGCAGCCTTATCGGACAGGGCTTGACTGAAGCTTTCTTT. Its translation: CASSLIGQGLTEAFF. Drawing the rest from reference TRBV11-1 and TRBJ1-1, the complete variable domain is EAEVAQSPRYKITEKSQAVAFWCDPISGHATLYWYRQILGQGPELLVQFQDESVVDDSQLPKDRFSAERLKGVDSTLKIQPAELGDSAMYLCASSLIGQGLTEAFFGQGTRLTVV.

A word on this clone: Relative to the germline gene, one junction end is altered; a read error may explain this. This chain uses TRBV4-1 with TRBJ1-6, with D uncertain. Germline lookup yields CDR1 MGHRA and CDR2 YSYEKL. This CDR3 spans 16 amino acids. CDR3 region: CVSSQDNKVRYSPLHF. The CDR3 DNA follows: TGCGTCAGCAGCCAAGATAACAAAGTCAGGTACTCACCCCTCCACTTT.

The chain joins TRBV4-2 to TRBJ1-2, with a weak D call TRBD1 (6 bases). This CDR3 is built from 15 residues. Germline CDR1 reads LGHNA; CDR2 reads YNFKEQ. V was shortened by 3 bases and J by 7 bases, with 18 bases between the two germline ends. CDR3 protein: CASSQDPNRDRGYTF. DNA for the CDR3: TGTGCCAGCAGCCAGGATCCTAACAGGGATCGTGGCTACACCTTC.

The V and J genes are TRBV6-5 and TRBJ2-7; tentatively, D is TRBD1 (5 bases). Trimming took off 6 bases at V and 0 bases at J, with 9 bases between the two ends. In germline, CDR1 is MNHEY, CDR2 SVGAGI. The CDR3 is made up of 13 amino acids. CDR3 in amino acids: CASSLTASYEQYF. CDR3 nucleotide sequence: TGTGCCAGCAGCCTGACAGCCTCCTACGAGCAGTACTTC.

V and J are TRBV11-2 and TRBJ1-4, with D possibly being TRBD1 (5 bases). The V gene's germline CDR1 is SGHAT and CDR2 FQNNGV. The V and J ends lost 5 bases and 0 bases respectively, with 10 bases between them. The CDR3 is made up of 15 amino acids. The CDR3 coding sequence is TGTGCCAGCAGCGACAGAGCAGCAACTAATGAAAAACTGTTTTTT. Its protein product is CASSDRAATNEKLFF.

The J gene is TRBJ1-2, the V gene TRBV6-5; TRBD1 agrees at 8 bases. This CDR3 is 15 amino acids long. CDR1 is MNHEY and CDR2 is SVGAGI in the germline V gene. V was pared by 0 bases and J by 4 bases, with 4 bases of the junction left unmatched. The CDR3 region is CASSYSSQGAYGYTF. As DNA, the CDR3 is TGTGCCAGCAGTTACTCGAGTCAGGGGGCCTATGGCTACACCTTC.

This sequence joins TRBV15 and TRBJ1-2, with D possibly matching TRBD1 (5 bases). CDR3 length: 12 amino acids. Germline V gene data show CDR1 as LNHNV and CDR2 as YYDKDF (reference sequence). Trimming pared 8 bases from V and 2 bases from J, leaving 9 bases between. Here the CDR3 reads CATPGPNYGYTF. CDR3 coding DNA: TGTGCCACCCCAGGGCCGAACTATGGCTACACCTTC.

This chain connects TRBV27 to TRBJ1-1; D remains ambiguous. This CDR3 comprises 13 residues. Trimming cost V 3 bases and J 1 base, with 6 bases left between them. Germline CDR1 MNHEY, CDR2 SMNVEV (reference sequence). The CDR3 DNA follows: TGTGCCAGCAGTTTTCTGGCGAACACTGAAGCTTTCTTT. Amino acids: CASSFLANTEAFF.

The count of this clone is one. The chain uses TRBV6-5 and TRBJ1-2; D unclear. Per the germline V gene, CDR1 is MNHEY and CDR2 is SVGAGI. With 5 bases removed from V and 4 bases from J, the gap between germline ends came to 5 bases. There are 11 residues in the CDR3. CDR3 DNA: TGTGCCAGCAGTAGCCTCTATGGCTACACCTTC. It specifies CASSSLYGYTF.

The rearrangement uses TRBV2 and TRBJ1-6; D unclear. The CDR3 consists of 13 residues. The V end was cut by 1 base, the J end by 7 bases, with 5 bases between. Germline CDR1 and CDR2: SNHLY and FYNNEI. The CDR3 DNA reads as TGTGCCAGCAGTGAAGTCGAGAATTCACCCCTCCACTTT. Amino acids: CASSEVENSPLHF.